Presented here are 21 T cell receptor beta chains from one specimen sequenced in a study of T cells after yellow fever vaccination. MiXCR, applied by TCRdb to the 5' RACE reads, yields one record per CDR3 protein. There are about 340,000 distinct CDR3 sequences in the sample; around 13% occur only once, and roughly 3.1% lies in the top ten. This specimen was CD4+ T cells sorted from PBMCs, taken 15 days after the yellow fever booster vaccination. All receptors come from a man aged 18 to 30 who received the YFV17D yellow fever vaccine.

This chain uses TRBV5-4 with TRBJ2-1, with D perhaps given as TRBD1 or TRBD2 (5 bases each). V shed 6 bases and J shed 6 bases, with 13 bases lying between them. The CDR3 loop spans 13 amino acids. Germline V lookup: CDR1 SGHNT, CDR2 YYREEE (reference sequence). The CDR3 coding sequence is TGTGCCAGCAACGGGGCCTCTAGCAATGAGCAGTTCTTC. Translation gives CASNGASSNEQFF.

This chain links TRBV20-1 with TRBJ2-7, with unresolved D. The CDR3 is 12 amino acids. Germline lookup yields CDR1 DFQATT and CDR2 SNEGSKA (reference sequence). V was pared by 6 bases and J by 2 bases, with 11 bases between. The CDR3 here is CSARTRAYEQYF. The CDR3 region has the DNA TGCAGTGCACGGACCCGCGCCTACGAGCAGTACTTC.

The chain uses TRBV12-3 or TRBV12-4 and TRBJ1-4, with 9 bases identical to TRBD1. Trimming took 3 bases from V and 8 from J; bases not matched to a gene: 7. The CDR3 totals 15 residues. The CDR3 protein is CASSFAGQGDEKLFF. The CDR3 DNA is TGTGCCAGCAGTTTTGCGGGACAGGGTGACGAAAAACTGTTTTTT.

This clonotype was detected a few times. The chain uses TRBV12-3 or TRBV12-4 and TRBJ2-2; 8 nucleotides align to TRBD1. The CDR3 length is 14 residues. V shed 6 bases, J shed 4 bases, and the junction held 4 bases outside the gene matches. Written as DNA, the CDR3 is TGTGCCAGCAGCGGACAGGGCGGCACCGGGGAGCTGTTTTTT. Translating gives CASSGQGGTGELFF.

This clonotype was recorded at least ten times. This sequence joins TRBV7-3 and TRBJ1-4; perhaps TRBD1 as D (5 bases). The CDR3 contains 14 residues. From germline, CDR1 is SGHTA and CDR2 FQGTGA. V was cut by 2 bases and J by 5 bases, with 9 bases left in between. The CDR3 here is CASSLGTGNEKLFF. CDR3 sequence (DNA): TGTGCCAGCAGCTTAGGGACGGGGAATGAAAAACTGTTTTTT.

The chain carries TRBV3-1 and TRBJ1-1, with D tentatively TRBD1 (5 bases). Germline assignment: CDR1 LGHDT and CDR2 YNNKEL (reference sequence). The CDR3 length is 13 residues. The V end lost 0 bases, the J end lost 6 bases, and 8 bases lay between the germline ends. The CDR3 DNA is TGTGCCAGCAGCCAAGATGGGGGAGCTGAAGCTTTCTTT. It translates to CASSQDGGAEAFF.

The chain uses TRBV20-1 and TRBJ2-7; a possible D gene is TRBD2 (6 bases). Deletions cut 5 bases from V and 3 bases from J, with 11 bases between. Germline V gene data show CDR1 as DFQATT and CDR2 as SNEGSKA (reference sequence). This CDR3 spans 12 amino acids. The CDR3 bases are TGCAGTGCTGGACCGGGGGACTACGAGCAGTACTTC. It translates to CSAGPGDYEQYF.

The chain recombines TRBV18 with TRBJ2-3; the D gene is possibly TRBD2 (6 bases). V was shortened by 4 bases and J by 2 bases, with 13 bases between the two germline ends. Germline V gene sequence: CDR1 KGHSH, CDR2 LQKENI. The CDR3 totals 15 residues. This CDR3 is CASSQNQGLTDTQYF. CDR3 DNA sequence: TGTGCCAGCTCACAAAACCAGGGACTCACAGATACGCAGTATTTT.

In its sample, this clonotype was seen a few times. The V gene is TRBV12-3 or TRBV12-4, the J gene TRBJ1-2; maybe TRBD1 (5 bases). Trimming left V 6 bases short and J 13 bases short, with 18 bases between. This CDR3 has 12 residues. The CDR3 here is CASRPNGRTSTF. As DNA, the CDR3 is TGTGCCAGCAGACCTAATGGACGGACAAGCACCTTC.

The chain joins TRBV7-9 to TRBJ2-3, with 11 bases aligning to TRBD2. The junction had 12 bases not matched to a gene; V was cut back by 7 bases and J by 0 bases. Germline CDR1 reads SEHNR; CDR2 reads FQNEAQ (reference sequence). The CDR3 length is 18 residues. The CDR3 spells CASNPLAGGPTSTDTQYF. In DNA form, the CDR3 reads TGTGCCAGCAACCCCCTAGCGGGGGGCCCGACTAGCACAGATACGCAGTATTTT.

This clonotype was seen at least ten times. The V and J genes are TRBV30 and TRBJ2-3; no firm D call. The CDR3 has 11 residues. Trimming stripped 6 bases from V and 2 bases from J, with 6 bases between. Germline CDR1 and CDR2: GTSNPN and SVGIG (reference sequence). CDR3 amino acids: CACAATDTQYF. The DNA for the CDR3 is TGTGCCTGTGCCGCCACAGATACGCAGTATTTT.

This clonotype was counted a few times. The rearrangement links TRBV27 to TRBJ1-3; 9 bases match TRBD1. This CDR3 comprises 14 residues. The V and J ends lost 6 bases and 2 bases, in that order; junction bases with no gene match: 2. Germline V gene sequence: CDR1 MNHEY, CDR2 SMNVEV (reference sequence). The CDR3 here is CASRGQGAGNTIYF. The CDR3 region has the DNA TGTGCCAGCAGGGGACAGGGAGCTGGAAACACCATATATTTT.

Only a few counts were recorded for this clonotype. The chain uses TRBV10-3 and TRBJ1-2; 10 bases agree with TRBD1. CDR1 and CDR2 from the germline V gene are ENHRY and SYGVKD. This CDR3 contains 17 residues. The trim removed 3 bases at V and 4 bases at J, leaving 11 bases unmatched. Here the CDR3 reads CAISDQVLTGGFYGYTF. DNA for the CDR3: TGTGCCATCAGTGATCAAGTGTTGACAGGGGGCTTCTATGGCTACACCTTC.

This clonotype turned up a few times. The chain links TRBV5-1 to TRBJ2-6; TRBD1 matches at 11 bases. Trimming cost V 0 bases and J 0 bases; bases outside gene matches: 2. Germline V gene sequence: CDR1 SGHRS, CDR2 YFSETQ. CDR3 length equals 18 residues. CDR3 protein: CASSLAGTGGSGANVLTF. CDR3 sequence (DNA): TGCGCCAGCAGCTTGGCCGGGACAGGGGGCTCTGGGGCCAACGTCCTGACTTTC.

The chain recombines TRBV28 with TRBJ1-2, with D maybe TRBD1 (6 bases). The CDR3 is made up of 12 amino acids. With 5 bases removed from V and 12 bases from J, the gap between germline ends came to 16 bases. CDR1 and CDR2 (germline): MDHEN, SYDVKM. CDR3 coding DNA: TGTGCCAGCAGTACGCCAGGGGCAAGTAACACCTTC. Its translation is CASSTPGASNTF.

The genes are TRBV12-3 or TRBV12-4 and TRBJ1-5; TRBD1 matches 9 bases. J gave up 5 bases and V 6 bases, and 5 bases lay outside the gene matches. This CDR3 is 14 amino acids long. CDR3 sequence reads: CASSHTGGHQPQHF. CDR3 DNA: TGTGCCAGCAGCCACACAGGGGGCCATCAGCCCCAGCATTTT.

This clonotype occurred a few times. CDR3 in DNA: TGTGCCAGCAGCTCGCTCCGTCCCGATGGGTCACCCCTCCACTTT. Amino acid sequence: CASSSLRPDGSPLHF. The chain links TRBV7-9 to TRBJ1-6, with D uncertain. The CDR3 runs to 15 residues. V gave up 4 bases and J gave up 10 bases, with 17 bases separating them. CDR1 is SEHNR and CDR2 is FQNEAQ in the germline V gene (reference sequence).

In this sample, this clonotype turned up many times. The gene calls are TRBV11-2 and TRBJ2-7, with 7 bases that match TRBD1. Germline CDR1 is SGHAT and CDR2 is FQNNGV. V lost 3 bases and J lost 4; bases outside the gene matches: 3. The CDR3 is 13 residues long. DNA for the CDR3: TGTGCCAGCAGCTTCACAGGGGCGTACGAGCAGTACGTC. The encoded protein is CASSFTGAYEQYV.

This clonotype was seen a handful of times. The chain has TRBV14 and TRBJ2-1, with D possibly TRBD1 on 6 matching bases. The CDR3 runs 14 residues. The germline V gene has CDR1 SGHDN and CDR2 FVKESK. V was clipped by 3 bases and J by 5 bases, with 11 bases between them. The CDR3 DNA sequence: TGTGCCAGCAGCCAGACGAGACAGGACAATGAGCAGTTCTTC. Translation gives CASSQTRQDNEQFF.

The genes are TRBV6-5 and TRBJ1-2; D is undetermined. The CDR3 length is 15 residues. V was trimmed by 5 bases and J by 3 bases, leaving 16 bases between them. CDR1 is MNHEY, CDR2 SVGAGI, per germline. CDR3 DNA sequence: TGTGCCAGCAGTCCACTCTCGATTTGGGACTATGGCTACACCTTC. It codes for CASSPLSIWDYGYTF.

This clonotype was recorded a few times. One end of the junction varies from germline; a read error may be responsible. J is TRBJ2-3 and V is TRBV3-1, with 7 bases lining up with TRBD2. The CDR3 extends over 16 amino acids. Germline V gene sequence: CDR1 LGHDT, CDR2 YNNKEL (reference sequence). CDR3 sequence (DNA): TGTGCCTGCAGCCGAGAGCGGGGTTTAGTTTCAGATACGCAGTATTTT. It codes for CACSRERGLVSDTQYF.